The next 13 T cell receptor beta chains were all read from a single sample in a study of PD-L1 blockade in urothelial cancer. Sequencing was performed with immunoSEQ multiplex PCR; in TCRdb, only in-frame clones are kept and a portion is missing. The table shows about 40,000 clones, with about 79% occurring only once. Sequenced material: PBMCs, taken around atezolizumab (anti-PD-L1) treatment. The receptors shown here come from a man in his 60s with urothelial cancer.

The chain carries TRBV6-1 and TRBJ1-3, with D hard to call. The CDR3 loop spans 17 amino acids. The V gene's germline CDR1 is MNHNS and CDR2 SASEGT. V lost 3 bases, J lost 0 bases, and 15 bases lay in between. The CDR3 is CASSDGVFGSSGNTIYF. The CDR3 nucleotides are TGTGCCAGCAGTGATGGGGTGTTTGGGAGCTCTGGAAACACCATATATTTT.

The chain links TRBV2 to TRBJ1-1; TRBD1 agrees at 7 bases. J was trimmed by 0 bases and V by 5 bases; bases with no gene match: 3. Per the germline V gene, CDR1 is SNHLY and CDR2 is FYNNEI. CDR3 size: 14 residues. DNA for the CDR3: TGTGCCAGCAGTAGACAGGGCATGAACACTGAAGCTTTCTTT. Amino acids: CASSRQGMNTEAFF.

This CDR3 reads CASSQDGLADYNEQFF. The CDR3 DNA follows: TGTGCCAGCAGCCAAGACGGATTAGCGGATTACAATGAGCAGTTCTTC. The V and J genes are TRBV4-2 and TRBJ2-1, with a possible D match to TRBD2 (6 bases). Per germline, CDR1 LGHNA and CDR2 YNFKEQ. CDR3 length: 16 amino acids. The V end was cut by 0 bases, the J end by 4 bases, with 13 bases between.

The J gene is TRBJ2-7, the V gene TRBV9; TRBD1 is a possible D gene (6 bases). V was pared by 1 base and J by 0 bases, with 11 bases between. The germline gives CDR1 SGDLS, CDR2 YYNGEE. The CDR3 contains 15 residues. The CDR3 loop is CASSVTGQSSYEQYF. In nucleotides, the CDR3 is TGTGCCAGCAGCGTAACGGGACAATCCTCCTACGAGCAGTACTTC. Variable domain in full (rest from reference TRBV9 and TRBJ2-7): DSGVTQTPKHLITATGQRVTLRCSPRSGDLSVYWYQQSLDQGLQFLIQYYNGEERAKGNILERFSAQQFPDLHSELNLSSLELGDSALYFCASSVTGQSSYEQYFGPGTRLTVT.

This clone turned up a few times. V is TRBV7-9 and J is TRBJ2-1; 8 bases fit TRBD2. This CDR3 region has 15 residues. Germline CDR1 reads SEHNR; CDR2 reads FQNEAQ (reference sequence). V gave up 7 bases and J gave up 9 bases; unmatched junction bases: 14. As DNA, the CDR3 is TGTGCCAGCACCCCGCCCGAGGGCGGGGGGATTGAGCAGTTCTTC. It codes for CASTPPEGGGIEQFF.

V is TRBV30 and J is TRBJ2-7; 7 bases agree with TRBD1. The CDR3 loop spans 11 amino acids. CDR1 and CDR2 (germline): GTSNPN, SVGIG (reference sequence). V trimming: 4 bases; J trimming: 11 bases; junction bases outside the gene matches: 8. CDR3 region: CAWNRQGTEYF. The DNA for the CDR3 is TGTGCCTGGAACCGCCAAGGGACAGAGTACTTC.

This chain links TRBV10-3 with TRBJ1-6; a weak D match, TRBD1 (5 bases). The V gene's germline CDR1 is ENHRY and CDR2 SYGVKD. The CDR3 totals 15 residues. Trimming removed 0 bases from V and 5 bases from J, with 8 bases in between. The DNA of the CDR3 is TGTGCCATCAGTGAGTCACCAGGGCATAATTCACCCCTCCACTTT. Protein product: CAISESPGHNSPLHF.

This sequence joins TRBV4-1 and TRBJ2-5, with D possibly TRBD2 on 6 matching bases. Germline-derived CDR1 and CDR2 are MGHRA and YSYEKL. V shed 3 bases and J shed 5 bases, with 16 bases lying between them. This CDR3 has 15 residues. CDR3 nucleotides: TGCGCCAGCAGCCATCCTAGCTCCGGAGGGGAGACCCAGTACTTC. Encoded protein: CASSHPSSGGETQYF.

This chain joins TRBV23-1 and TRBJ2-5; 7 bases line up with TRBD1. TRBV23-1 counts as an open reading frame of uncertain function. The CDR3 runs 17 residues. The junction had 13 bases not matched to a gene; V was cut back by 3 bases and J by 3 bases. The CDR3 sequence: CASSHGTAKIKKETQYF. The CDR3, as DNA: TGCGCCAGCAGTCATGGGACAGCCAAGATAAAGAAAGAGACCCAGTACTTC.

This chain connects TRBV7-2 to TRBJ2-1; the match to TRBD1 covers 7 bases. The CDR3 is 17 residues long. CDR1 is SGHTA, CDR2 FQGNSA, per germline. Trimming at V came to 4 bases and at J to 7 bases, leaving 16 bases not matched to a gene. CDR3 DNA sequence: TGTGCCAGCAGCTGGGGGATGACAGGGTTGTTCGGTAATGAGCAGTTCTTC. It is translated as CASSWGMTGLFGNEQFF. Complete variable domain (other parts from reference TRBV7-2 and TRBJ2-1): GAGVSQSPSNKVTEKGKDVELRCDPISGHTALYWYRQSLGQGLEFLIYFQGNSAPDKSGLPSDRFSAERTGGSVSTLTIQRTQQEDSAVYLCASSWGMTGLFGNEQFFGPGTRLTVL.

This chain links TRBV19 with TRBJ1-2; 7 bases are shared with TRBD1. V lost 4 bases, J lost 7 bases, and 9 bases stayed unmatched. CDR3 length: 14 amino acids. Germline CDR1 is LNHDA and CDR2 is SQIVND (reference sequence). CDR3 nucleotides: TGTGCCAGTAGTAGTTCGCGGCAGGGGGTTGGCTACACCTTC. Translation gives CASSSSRQGVGYTF.

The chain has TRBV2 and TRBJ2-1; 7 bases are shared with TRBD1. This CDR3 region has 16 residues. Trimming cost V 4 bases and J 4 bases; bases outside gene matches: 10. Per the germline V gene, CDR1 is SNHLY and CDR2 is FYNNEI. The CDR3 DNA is TGTGCCAGCAGTGTAATTCGGGACAGACCTTACAATGAGCAGTTCTTC. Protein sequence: CASSVIRDRPYNEQFF.

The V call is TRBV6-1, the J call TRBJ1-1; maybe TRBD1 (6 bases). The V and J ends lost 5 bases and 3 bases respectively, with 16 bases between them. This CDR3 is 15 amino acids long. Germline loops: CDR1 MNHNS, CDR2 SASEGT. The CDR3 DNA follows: TGTGCCAGCAGTAAGGCAGGGGATGTGGACACTGAAGCTTTCTTT. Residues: CASSKAGDVDTEAFF.